The clone carrying this TCR beta chain occurred many times. Its antigen is not known. This entry belongs to a study of T cells after yellow fever vaccination. Whole-study findings and limits: Reappearance after the booster was seen for most primary-vaccination clones, at 95% to 98% CD4 and 85% to 90% CD8. Contamination by abundant bulk-population clonotypes could be present in FACS-sorted repertoires.

TCRdb recomputed calls from the 5' RACE reads with MiXCR, one row per CDR3 protein. The sample shows around 330,000 distinct CDR3 sequences, 3% to 4.5% of them seen only once. Specimen: PBMCs, collected on the day of the yellow fever booster vaccination. The sequence was collected from a man aged 18 to 30 who received the YFV17D yellow fever vaccine.

The CDR3 DNA follows: TGTGCCAGCAACGTGGGACAGGGCCATTCACCCCTCCACTTT. This codes for CASNVGQGHSPLHF. This chain joins TRBV12-3 or TRBV12-4 and TRBJ1-6; 9 nucleotides agree with TRBD1. The CDR3 spans 14 residues. With V trimmed by 7 bases and J by 8 bases, 6 bases remained unmatched.